This is a list of T cell receptor beta chains from one sample in a study of T cells in Graves' hyperthyroidism and ophthalmopathy. Each CDR3 protein gets one entry after TCRdb re-called the multiplex PCR reads with MiXCR. Of approximately 430,000 distinct CDR3 sequences in the sample, approximately 14% were seen once. Input material: blood. Receptor source: a woman aged 18-29 years with Graves' hyperthyroidism. Both conserved end residues are part of each CDR3. Fields, in order: D gene, CDR3 length, V gene, clone size, J gene, CDR3 DNA, CDR3 protein. A D gene is named only where the DNA matches it firmly. A row's size may be missing; if present it is once, few, many or a size class.

D: NA
length: 12
V: TRBV15
size: few
J: TRBJ2-7
DNA: TGTGCCACCAGCATTCGGCAGAGCAAGCAGTACTTC
CDR3: CATSIRQSKQYF

D: NA
length: 13
V: TRBV24-1
size: few
J: TRBJ1-2
DNA: TGTGCCACCAGTGACCCAGTTAGGGGTGGCTACACCTTC
CDR3: CATSDPVRGGYTF

D: NA
length: 14
V: TRBV5-1
size: NA
J: TRBJ2-1
DNA: TGCGCCAGCAGCTTGATGGGTCTGGAATATGAGCAGTTCTTC
CDR3: CASSLMGLEYEQFF

D: NA
length: 12
V: TRBV29-1
size: NA
J: TRBJ2-2
DNA: TGCAGCGTTGTATCCGGGTACGGGGAGCTGTTTTTT
CDR3: CSVVSGYGELFF

D: NA
length: 13
V: TRBV29-1
size: NA
J: TRBJ2-1
DNA: TGCAGCGTTGGGGACTCGATAAACAATGAGCAGTTCTTC
CDR3: CSVGDSINNEQFF

D: NA
length: 14
V: TRBV9
size: many
J: TRBJ2-7
DNA: TGTGCCAGCAGCGAGGGGGACGGTGACTACGAGCAGTACTTC
CDR3: CASSEGDGDYEQYF

D: NA
length: 15
V: TRBV20-1
size: many
J: TRBJ2-7
DNA: TGCAGTGCCCCGAGGGGGGGAAGAGGCAGCTACGAGCAGTACTTC
CDR3: CSAPRGGRGSYEQYF

D: NA
length: 18
V: TRBV12-3/TRBV12-4
size: many
J: TRBJ1-1
DNA: TGTGCCAGCAGTTTGGATTTCGGGGGGTTTGGACAGAACACTGAAGCTTTCTTT
CDR3: CASSLDFGGFGQNTEAFF

D: NA
length: 16
V: TRBV7-9
size: NA
J: TRBJ2-7
DNA: TGTGCCAGCAGCAATTTAAGGGGGAGTCCCAGCTACGAGCAGTACTTC
CDR3: CASSNLRGSPSYEQYF

D: NA
length: 16
V: TRBV28
size: many
J: TRBJ2-2
DNA: TGTGCCAGCAGTTTAACTGGACCGGTCTTGAAGGGGGAGCTGTTTTTT
CDR3: CASSLTGPVLKGELFF

D: NA
length: 16
V: TRBV19
size: NA
J: TRBJ2-5
DNA: TGTGCCAGTAGTCCGACGGGAGACATCTACCAAGAGACCCAGTACTTC
CDR3: CASSPTGDIYQETQYF

D: TRBD2
length: 19
V: TRBV15
size: few
J: TRBJ2-2
DNA: TGTGCCACCAGCAGACACTGGACTAGCGGGGGGGCCGGTGTCGGGGAGCTGTTTTTT
CDR3: CATSRHWTSGGAGVGELFF

D: TRBD1
length: 14
V: TRBV28
size: many
J: TRBJ1-2
DNA: TGTGCCAGCACCCCACCCAAGGGACAGGGCCGCTACACCTTC
CDR3: CASTPPKGQGRYTF

D: NA
length: 15
V: TRBV5-1
size: NA
J: TRBJ1-1
DNA: TGCGCCAGCAGCTTGAGGGCCGGAGAGAACACTGAAGCTTTCTTT
CDR3: CASSLRAGENTEAFF

D: NA
length: 13
V: TRBV2
size: many
J: TRBJ2-2
DNA: TGTGCCAGCAGGGACGGGGTTCCCGGGGAGCTGTTTTTT
CDR3: CASRDGVPGELFF

D: NA
length: 16
V: TRBV13
size: NA
J: TRBJ2-6
DNA: TGTGCCAGCAGCCCATACCCGGGAGATGGGGCCAACGTCCTGACTTTC
CDR3: CASSPYPGDGANVLTF

D: NA
length: 14
V: TRBV5-4
size: NA
J: TRBJ1-3
DNA: TGTGCCAGCAGCTTGGACAGGGAGGACAACACCATATATTTT
CDR3: CASSLDREDNTIYF

D: NA
length: 15
V: TRBV6-1
size: NA
J: TRBJ2-7
DNA: TGTGCCAGCCTAGGACCCAGGGGGGAGACCTACGAGCAGTACTTC
CDR3: CASLGPRGETYEQYF

D: NA
length: 16
V: TRBV12-3/TRBV12-4
size: few
J: TRBJ2-6
DNA: TGTGCCAGCAGCCAAGGCGGCCCTCTCGGGGCCAACGTCCTGACTTTC
CDR3: CASSQGGPLGANVLTF

D: NA
length: 14
V: TRBV7-6
size: many
J: TRBJ1-1
DNA: TGTGCCAGCAGCTTAAGGCGTACGGGGAGTGAAGCTTTCTTT
CDR3: CASSLRRTGSEAFF

D: NA
length: 11
V: TRBV4-1
size: few
J: TRBJ1-1
DNA: TGCGCCAGCAGCCAAGATGCTGAAGCTTTCTTT
CDR3: CASSQDAEAFF

D: TRBD1
length: 21
V: TRBV7-2
size: many
J: TRBJ2-5
DNA: TGTGCCAGCAGCTTATCACTCCCTAAACCGGACAGGGAAGGTTTAGGAGAGACCCAGTACTTC
CDR3: CASSLSLPKPDREGLGETQYF

D: NA
length: 14
V: TRBV7-9
size: many
J: TRBJ2-1
DNA: TGTGCCAGCAGCTTAGGAAGCAGGGGAAATGAGCAGTTCTTC
CDR3: CASSLGSRGNEQFF

D: TRBD1
length: 14
V: TRBV7-6
size: many
J: TRBJ2-7
DNA: TGTGCCAGCAGCCCAGGGACAGTCTCCTACGAGCAGTACTTC
CDR3: CASSPGTVSYEQYF

D: NA
length: 13
V: TRBV10-2
size: NA
J: TRBJ2-1
DNA: TGCGCCAGCCGTGAGGCTAGTAAGAATGAGCAGTTCTTC
CDR3: CASREASKNEQFF

D: TRBD1
length: 14
V: TRBV7-2
size: NA
J: TRBJ1-3
DNA: TGTGCCACCAGTTCGGACAGGGCTGGAAACACCATATATTTT
CDR3: CATSSDRAGNTIYF

D: TRBD1
length: 14
V: TRBV6-1
size: many
J: TRBJ1-2
DNA: TGTGCCAGCAGATCCAGGGGGAAAAACTATGGCTACACCTTC
CDR3: CASRSRGKNYGYTF

D: NA
length: 17
V: TRBV12-3/TRBV12-4
size: NA
J: TRBJ2-3
DNA: TGTGCCAGCAGTCAAGCCCGGCTAGCGTGGGGAACAGATACGCAGTATTTT
CDR3: CASSQARLAWGTDTQYF

D: NA
length: 14
V: TRBV5-1
size: many
J: TRBJ1-1
DNA: TGCGCCAGCAGCCTGGATGGGGGGGCCACTGAAGCTTTCTTT
CDR3: CASSLDGGATEAFF

D: TRBD1
length: 18
V: TRBV7-6
size: many
J: TRBJ2-2
DNA: TGTGCCAGCAGCTCGTTCCCGGGACAGGGTTCGAACACCGGGGAGCTGTTTTTT
CDR3: CASSSFPGQGSNTGELFF

D: NA
length: 15
V: TRBV7-2
size: many
J: TRBJ1-6
DNA: TGTGCCAGCAGAGCCCGGGGAAGGGGCAATTCACCCCTCCACTTT
CDR3: CASRARGRGNSPLHF

D: TRBD2
length: 16
V: TRBV20-1
size: many
J: TRBJ2-5
DNA: TGCAGTGCTCCGTGGGGTAGCGGGGGGATCAGGGGGACCCAGTACTTC
CDR3: CSAPWGSGGIRGTQYF

D: TRBD2
length: 16
V: TRBV27
size: few
J: TRBJ2-3
DNA: TGTGCCAGCAGGGCCTGGGGACTAGCGGACATAGATACGCAGTATTTT
CDR3: CASRAWGLADIDTQYF

D: NA
length: 14
V: TRBV2
size: many
J: TRBJ1-5
DNA: TGTGCCAGCAGCCCCACCGAGGGGGGTCAGCCCCAGCATTTT
CDR3: CASSPTEGGQPQHF